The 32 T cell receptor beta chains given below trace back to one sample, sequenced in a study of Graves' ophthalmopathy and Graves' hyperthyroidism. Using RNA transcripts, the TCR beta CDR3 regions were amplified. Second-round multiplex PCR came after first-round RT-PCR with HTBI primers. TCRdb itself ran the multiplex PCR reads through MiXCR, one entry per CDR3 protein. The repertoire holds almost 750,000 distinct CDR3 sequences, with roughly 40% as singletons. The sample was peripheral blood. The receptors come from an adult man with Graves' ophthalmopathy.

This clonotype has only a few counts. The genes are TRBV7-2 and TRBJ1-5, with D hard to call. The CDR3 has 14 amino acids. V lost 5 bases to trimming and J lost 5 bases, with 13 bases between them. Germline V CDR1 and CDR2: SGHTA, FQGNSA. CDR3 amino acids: CASSQYTVDQPQHF. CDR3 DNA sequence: TGTGCCAGCAGCCAGTATACTGTCGATCAGCCCCAGCATTTT.

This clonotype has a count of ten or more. DNA for the CDR3: TGTGCCAGCAGCTTAGGCCAGGGGGTGGCCTACGAGCAGTACTTC. It yields the protein CASSLGQGVAYEQYF. The gene calls are TRBV13 and TRBJ2-7; 7 bases are shared with TRBD1. V lost 0 bases to trimming and J lost 2 bases; unmatched junction nucleotides: 4. CDR3 length: 15 amino acids. The germline V gene has CDR1 PRHDT and CDR2 FYEKMQ (reference sequence).

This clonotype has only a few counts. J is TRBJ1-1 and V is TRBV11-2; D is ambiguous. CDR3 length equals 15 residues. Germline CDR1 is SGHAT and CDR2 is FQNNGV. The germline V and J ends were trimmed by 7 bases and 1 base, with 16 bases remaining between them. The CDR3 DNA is TGTGCCAGCATCAACGGGCGGGTGGCGAACACTGAAGCTTTCTTT. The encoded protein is CASINGRVANTEAFF.

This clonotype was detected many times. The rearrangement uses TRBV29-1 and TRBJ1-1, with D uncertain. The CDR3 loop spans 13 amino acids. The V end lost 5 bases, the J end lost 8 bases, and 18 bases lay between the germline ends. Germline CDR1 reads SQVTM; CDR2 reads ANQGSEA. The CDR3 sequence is CSVSLARGSEAFF. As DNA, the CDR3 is TGCAGCGTTTCACTCGCGCGGGGATCAGAAGCTTTCTTT.

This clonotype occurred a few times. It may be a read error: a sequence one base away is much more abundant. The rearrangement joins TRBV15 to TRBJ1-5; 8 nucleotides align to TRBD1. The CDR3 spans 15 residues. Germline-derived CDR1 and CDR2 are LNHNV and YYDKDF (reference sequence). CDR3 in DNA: TGTGCCGCCAGCAGAGAGGGACAGGGCAATCAGCCCCAGCATTTT. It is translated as CAASREGQGNQPQHF.

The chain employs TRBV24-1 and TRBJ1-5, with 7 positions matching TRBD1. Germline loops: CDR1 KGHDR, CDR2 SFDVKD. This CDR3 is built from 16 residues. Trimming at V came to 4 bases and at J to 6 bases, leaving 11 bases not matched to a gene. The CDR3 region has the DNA TGTGCCACCAGTGACCCAGGGGGATCAGTGGGTCAGCCCCAGCATTTT. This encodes CATSDPGGSVGQPQHF.

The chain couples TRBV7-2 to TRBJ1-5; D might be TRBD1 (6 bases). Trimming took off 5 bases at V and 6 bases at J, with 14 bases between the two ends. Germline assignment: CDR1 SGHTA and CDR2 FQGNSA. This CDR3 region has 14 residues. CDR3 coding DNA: TGTGCCAGCAGCGTCAGGGGCGGGGGTCAGCCCCAGCATTTT. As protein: CASSVRGGGQPQHF.

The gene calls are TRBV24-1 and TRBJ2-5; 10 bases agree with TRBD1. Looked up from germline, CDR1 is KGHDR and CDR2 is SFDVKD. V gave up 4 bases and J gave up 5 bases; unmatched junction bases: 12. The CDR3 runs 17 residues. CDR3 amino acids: CATSDRSLTGGGETQYF. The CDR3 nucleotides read TGTGCCACCAGTGACCGGAGTTTGACAGGGGGCGGTGAGACCCAGTACTTC.

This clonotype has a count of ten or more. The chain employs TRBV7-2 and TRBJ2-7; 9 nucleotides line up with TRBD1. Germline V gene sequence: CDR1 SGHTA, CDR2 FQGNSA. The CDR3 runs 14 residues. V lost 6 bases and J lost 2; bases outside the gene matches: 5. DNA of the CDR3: TGTGCCAGCAGTAGAAACAGGGGGCCCTACGAGCAGTACTTC. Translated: CASSRNRGPYEQYF. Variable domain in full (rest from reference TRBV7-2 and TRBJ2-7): GAGVSQSPSNKVTEKGKDVELRCDPISGHTALYWYRQSLGQGLEFLIYFQGNSAPDKSGLPSDRFSAERTGGSVSTLTIQRTQQEDSAVYLCASSRNRGPYEQYFGPGTRLTVT.

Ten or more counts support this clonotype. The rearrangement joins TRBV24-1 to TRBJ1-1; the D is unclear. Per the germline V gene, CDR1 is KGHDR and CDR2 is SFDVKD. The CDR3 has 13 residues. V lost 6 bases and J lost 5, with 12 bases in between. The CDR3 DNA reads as TGTGCCACCAGTATCGGGATTGGGACTGAAGCTTTCTTT. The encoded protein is CATSIGIGTEAFF.

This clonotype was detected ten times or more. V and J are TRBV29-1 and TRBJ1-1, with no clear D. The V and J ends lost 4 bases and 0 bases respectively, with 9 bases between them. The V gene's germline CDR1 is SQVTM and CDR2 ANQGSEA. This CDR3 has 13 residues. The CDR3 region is CSVAGNMNTEAFF. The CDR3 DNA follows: TGCAGCGTTGCGGGAAACATGAACACTGAAGCTTTCTTT.

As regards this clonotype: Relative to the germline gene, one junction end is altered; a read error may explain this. The CDR3 sequence: CASNLIAGEAQETQYF. The CDR3 bases are TGTGCCAGCAACTTAATAGCCGGGGAGGCCCAAGAGACCCAGTACTTC. This chain uses TRBV11-2 with TRBJ2-5, with a tentative D call TRBD2 (6 bases). Germline values: CDR1 SGHAT, CDR2 FQNNGV. CDR3 length: 16 amino acids.

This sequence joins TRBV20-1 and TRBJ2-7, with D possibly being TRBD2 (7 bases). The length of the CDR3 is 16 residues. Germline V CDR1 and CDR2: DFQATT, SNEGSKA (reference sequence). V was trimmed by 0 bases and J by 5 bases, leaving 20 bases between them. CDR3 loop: CSARDPLSGGRNEQYF. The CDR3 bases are TGCAGTGCTAGAGATCCCCTGTCCGGGGGGCGCAACGAGCAGTACTTC.

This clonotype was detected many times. The CDR3 nucleotides are TGTGCCACCAGTGATTTGACCGGGGGCGACTATGGCTACACCTTC. It is translated as CATSDLTGGDYGYTF. The gene calls are TRBV24-1 and TRBJ1-2; the D gene is possibly TRBD1 (6 bases). The CDR3 loop spans 15 amino acids. Germline V lookup: CDR1 KGHDR, CDR2 SFDVKD. Trimming removed 0 bases at V and 3 bases at J, with 10 bases between.

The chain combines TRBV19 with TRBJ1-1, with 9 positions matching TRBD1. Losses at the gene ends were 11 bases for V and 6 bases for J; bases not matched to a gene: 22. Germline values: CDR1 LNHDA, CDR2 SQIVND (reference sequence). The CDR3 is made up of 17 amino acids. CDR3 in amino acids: CAWMRRGQGVALAEAFF. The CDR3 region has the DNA TGTGCCTGGATGAGGAGGGGACAGGGAGTGGCGCTTGCTGAAGCTTTCTTT.

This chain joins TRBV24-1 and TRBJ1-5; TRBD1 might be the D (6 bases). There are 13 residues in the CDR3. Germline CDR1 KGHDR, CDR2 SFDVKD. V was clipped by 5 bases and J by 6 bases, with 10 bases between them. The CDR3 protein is CATSAWGLQPQHF. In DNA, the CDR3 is TGTGCCACCAGTGCATGGGGGCTTCAGCCCCAGCATTTT.

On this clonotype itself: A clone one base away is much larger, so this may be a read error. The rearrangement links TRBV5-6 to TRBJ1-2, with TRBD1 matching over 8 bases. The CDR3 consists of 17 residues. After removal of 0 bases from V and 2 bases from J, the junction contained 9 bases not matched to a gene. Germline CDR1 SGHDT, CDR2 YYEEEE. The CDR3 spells CASSLDGTGYLNYGYTF. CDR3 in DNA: TGTGCCAGCAGCTTGGATGGGACAGGATATCTCAACTATGGCTACACCTTC.

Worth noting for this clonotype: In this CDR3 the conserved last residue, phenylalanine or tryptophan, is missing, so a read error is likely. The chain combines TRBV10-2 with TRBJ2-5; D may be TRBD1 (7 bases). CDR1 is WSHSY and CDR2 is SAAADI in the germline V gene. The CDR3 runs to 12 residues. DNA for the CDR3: TGCACCAGTCTAGCAGGGGGAGGGACCCAGTACCTC. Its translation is CTSLAGGGTQYL.

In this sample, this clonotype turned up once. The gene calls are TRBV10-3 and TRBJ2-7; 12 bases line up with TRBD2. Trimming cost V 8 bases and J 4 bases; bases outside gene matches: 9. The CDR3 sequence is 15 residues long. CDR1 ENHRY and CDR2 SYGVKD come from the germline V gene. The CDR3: CAIGKTSGSLYEQYF. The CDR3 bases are TGTGCCATCGGGAAGACTAGCGGGAGTTTGTACGAGCAGTACTTC.

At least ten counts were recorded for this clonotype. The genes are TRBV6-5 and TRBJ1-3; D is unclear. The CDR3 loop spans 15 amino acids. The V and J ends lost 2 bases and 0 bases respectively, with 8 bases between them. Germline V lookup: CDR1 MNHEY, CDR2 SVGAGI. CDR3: CASSYDGSSGNTIYF. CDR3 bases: TGTGCCAGCAGTTACGACGGGAGCTCTGGAAACACCATATATTTT.

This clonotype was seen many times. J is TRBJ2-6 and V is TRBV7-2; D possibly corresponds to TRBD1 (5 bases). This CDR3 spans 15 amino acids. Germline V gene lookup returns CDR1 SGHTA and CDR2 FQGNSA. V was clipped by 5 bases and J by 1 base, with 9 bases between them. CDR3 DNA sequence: TGTGCCAGCAGCGAACAGGCTTCTGGGGCCAACGTCCTGACTTTC. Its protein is CASSEQASGANVLTF.

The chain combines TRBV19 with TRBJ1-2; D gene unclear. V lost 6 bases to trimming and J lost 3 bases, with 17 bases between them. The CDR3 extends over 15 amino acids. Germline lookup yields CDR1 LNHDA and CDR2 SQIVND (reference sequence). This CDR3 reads CASSPPGAGDYGYTF. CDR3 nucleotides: TGTGCCAGTAGCCCTCCGGGAGCTGGGGACTATGGCTACACCTTC.

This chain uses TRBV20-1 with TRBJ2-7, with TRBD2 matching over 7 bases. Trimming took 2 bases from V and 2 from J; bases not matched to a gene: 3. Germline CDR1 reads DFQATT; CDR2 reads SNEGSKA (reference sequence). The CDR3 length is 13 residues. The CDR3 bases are TGCAGTGCTAGAAAAGGACTAGCCTACGAGCAGTACTTC. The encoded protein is CSARKGLAYEQYF.

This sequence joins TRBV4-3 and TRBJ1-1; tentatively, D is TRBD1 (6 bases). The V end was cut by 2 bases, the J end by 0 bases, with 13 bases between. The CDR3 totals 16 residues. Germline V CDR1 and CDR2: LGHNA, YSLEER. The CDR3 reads CASSQSPTGLNTEAFF. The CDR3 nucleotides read TGCGCCAGCAGCCAATCACCGACAGGCCTGAACACTGAAGCTTTCTTT.

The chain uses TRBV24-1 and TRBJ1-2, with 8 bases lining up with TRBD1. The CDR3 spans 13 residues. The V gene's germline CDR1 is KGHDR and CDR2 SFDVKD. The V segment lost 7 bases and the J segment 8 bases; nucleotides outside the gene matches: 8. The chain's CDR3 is CATRRTGGGGYTF. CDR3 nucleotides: TGTGCCACCAGAAGAACAGGGGGGGGCGGCTACACCTTC.

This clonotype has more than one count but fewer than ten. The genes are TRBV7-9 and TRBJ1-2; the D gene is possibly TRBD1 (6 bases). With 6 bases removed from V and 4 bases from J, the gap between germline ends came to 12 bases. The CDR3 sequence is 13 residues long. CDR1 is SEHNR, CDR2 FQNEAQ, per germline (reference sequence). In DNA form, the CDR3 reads TGTGCCAGCAGACCAGGGGCCGGCTATGGCTACACCTTC. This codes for CASRPGAGYGYTF.

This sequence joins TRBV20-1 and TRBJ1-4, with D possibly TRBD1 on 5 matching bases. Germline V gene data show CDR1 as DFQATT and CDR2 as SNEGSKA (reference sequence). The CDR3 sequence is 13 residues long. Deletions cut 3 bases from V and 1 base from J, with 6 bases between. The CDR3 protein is CSARGGTNEKLFF. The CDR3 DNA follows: TGCAGTGCTAGGGGGGGAACTAATGAAAAACTGTTTTTT.

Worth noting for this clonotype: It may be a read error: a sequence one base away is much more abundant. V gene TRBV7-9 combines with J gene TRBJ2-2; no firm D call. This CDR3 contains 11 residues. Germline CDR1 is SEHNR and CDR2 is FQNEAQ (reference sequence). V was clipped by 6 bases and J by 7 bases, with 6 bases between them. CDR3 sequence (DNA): TGTGCCAGCAGTTCGGACGGGGAGCTGTTTTTT. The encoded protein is CASSSDGELFF.

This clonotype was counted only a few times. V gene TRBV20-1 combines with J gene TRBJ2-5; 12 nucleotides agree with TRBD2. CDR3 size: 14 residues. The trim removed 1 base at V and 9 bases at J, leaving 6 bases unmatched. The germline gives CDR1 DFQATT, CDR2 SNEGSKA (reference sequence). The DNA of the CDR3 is TGCAGTGCTAGAGTTCCCGGGACTAGCGGGTCCCAGTACTTC. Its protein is CSARVPGTSGSQYF.

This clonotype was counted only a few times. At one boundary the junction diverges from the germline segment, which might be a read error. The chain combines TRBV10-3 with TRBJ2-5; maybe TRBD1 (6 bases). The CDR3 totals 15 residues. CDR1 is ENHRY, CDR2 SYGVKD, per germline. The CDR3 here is CASSYLPVGGETQYF. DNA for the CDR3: TGTGCCAGCAGTTACTTGCCGGTAGGGGGAGAGACCCAGTACTTC.

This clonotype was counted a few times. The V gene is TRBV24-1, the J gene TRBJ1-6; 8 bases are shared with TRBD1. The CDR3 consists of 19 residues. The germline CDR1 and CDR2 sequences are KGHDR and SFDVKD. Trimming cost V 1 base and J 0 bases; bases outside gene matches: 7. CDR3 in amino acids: CATSDFGTDRGSYNSPLHF. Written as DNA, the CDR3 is TGTGCCACCAGTGATTTTGGGACAGACAGGGGCTCCTATAATTCACCCCTCCACTTT.

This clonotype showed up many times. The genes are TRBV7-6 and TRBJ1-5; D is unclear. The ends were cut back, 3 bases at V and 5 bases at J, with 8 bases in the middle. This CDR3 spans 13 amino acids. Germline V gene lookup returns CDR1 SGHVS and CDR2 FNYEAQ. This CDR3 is CASSFEPYQPQHF. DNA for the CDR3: TGTGCCAGCAGCTTTGAGCCCTATCAGCCCCAGCATTTT. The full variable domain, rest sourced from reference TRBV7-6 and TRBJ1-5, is GAGVSQSPRYKVTKRGQDVALRCDPISGHVSLYWYRQALGQGPEFLTYFNYEAQQDKSGLPNDRFSAERPEGSISTLTIQRTEQRDSAMYRCASSFEPYQPQHFGDGTRLSIL.